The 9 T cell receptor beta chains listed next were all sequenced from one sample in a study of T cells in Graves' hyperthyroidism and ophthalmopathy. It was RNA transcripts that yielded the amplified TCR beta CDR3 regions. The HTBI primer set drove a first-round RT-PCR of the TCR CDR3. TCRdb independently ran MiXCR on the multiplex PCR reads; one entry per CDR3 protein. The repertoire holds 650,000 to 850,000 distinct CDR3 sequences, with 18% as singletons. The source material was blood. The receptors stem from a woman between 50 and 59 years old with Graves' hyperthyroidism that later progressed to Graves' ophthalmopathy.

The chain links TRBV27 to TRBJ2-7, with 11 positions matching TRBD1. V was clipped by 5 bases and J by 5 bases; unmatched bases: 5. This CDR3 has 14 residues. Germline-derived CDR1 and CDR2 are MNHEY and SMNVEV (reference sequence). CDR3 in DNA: TGTGCCAGCAGTACAGGACAGGGGGCCAACGAGCAGTACTTC. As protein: CASSTGQGANEQYF.

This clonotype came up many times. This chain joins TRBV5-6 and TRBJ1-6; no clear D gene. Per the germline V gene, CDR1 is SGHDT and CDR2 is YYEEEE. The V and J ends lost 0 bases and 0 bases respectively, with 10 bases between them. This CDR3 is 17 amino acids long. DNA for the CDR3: TGTGCCAGCAGCTTGGGGCGTCGGAGCTCCTATAATTCACCCCTCCACTTT. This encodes CASSLGRRSSYNSPLHF.

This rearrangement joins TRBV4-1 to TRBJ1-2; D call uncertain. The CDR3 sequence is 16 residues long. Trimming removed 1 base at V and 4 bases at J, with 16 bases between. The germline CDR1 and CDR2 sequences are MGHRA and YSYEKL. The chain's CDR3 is CASSQVRTVLGYGYTF. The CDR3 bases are TGCGCCAGCAGCCAAGTCCGTACAGTATTAGGCTATGGCTACACCTTC.

In nucleotides, the CDR3 is TGTGCCAGCAGAACGGGGGGGGGCCTAGGGACGGATAGCAATCAGCCCCAGCATTTT. Its translation: CASRTGGGLGTDSNQPQHF. The chain recombines TRBV27 with TRBJ1-5; D might be TRBD1 (6 bases). V shed 6 bases and J shed 0 bases, with 24 bases lying between them. The CDR3 sequence is 19 residues long. Germline CDR1 MNHEY, CDR2 SMNVEV (reference sequence).

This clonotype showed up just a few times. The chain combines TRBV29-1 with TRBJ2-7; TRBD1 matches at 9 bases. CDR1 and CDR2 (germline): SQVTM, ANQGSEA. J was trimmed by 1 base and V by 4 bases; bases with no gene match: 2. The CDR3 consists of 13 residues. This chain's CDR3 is CSVATGGSYEQYF. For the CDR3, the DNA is TGCAGCGTTGCGACAGGGGGATCCTACGAGCAGTACTTC.

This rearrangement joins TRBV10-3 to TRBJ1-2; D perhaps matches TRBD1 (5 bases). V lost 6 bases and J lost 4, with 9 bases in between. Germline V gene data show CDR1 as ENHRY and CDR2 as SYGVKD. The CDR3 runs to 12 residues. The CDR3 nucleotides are TGTGCCATCAGGGAAACAGGCTATGGCTACACCTTC. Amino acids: CAIRETGYGYTF.

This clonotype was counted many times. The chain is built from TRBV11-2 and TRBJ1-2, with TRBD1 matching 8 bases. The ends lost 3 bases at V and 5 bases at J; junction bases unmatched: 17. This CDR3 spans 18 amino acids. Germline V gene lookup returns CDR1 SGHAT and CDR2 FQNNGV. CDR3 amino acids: CASSFPPRATGELYGYTF. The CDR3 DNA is TGTGCCAGCAGCTTCCCTCCCAGGGCGACAGGGGAGTTGTATGGCTACACCTTC. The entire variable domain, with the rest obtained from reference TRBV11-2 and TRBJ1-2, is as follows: EAGVAQSPRYKIIEKRQSVAFWCNPISGHATLYWYQQILGQGPKLLIQFQNNGVVDDSQLPKDRFSAERLKGVDSTLKIQPAKLEDSAVYLCASSFPPRATGELYGYTFGSGTRLTVV.

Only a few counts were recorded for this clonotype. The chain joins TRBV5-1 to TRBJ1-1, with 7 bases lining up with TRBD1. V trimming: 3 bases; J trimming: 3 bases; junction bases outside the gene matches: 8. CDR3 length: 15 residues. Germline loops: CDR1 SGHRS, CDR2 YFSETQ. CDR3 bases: TGCGCCAGCAGCTCTACAGGGGTCAGGGACACTGAAGCTTTCTTT. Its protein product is CASSSTGVRDTEAFF. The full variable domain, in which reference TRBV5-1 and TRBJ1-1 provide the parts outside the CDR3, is KAGVTQTPRYLIKTRGQQVTLSCSPISGHRSVSWYQQTPGQGLQFLFEYFSETQRNKGNFPGRFSGRQFSNSRSEMNVSTLELGDSALYLCASSSTGVRDTEAFFGQGTRLTVV.

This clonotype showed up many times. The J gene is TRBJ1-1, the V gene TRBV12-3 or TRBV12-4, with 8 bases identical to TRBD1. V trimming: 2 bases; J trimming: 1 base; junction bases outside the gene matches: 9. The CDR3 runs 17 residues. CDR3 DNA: TGTGCCAGCAGTTTAAGGGACAGGAGAGGGTCGAACACTGAAGCTTTCTTT. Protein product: CASSLRDRRGSNTEAFF.